These 25 T cell receptor beta chains originate from one sample sequenced in a study of blood T cell repertoires in COVID-19. Some clones are missing from TCRdb's copy, which holds only in-frame ones; the method was immunoSEQ multiplex PCR. The table records about 240,000 clones, approximately 90% of them present only once. Source material: PBMCs or T cells enriched from blood (not recorded which). These receptors all come from a man aged 40-50 years who had recovered from COVID-19.

The chain carries TRBV2 and TRBJ2-7; perhaps TRBD2 as D (6 bases). Per germline, CDR1 SNHLY and CDR2 FYNNEI. Trimming stripped 6 bases from V and 0 bases from J, with 21 bases between. The CDR3 spans 17 residues. The CDR3 bases are TGTGCCAGCAGCTCAACCCCGGGGTTCGGGAGCTCCTACGAGCAGTACTTC. Protein sequence: CASSSTPGFGSSYEQYF.

This chain uses TRBV4-1 with TRBJ2-1, with D uncertain. The V gene lost 2 bases and the J gene lost 9 bases, with 11 bases spanning the gap. Germline CDR1 and CDR2: MGHRA and YSYEKL. This CDR3 has 13 residues. CDR3: CASSQYDRGEQFF. CDR3 coding DNA: TGCGCCAGCAGCCAATATGATCGAGGTGAGCAGTTCTTC.

Written as DNA, the CDR3 is TGCGCCAGCAGCTTTGTATCCGGGACAGACAGTTACAATGAGCAGTTCTTC. It codes for CASSFVSGTDSYNEQFF. V gene TRBV5-1 combines with J gene TRBJ2-1, with 7 bases identical to TRBD1. Germline V gene lookup returns CDR1 SGHRS and CDR2 YFSETQ. Trimming took 2 bases from V and 4 from J; bases not matched to a gene: 12. CDR3 length: 17 amino acids.

The chain carries TRBV2 and TRBJ1-2; D gene unclear. The CDR3 extends over 12 amino acids. CDR1 and CDR2 from the germline V gene are SNHLY and FYNNEI. The V and J ends lost 2 bases and 10 bases respectively, with 11 bases between them. The CDR3 DNA reads TGTGCCAGCAGTGAATCAGATAACCTCTACACCTTC. It yields the protein CASSESDNLYTF.

The chain combines TRBV12-3 or TRBV12-4 with TRBJ1-2, with a possible D match to TRBD1 (5 bases). Trimming left V 9 bases short and J 4 bases short, with 12 bases between. This CDR3 region has 12 residues. The CDR3 nucleotides are TGTGCCAGTTCGACAGACCTCTATGGCTACACCTTC. It yields the protein CASSTDLYGYTF.

The J gene is TRBJ2-1, the V gene TRBV11-2, with 7 bases matching TRBD1. CDR1 is SGHAT, CDR2 FQNNGV, per germline. V shed 1 base and J 11 bases; nucleotides not matched to a gene: 11. This CDR3 comprises 15 residues. The DNA of the CDR3 is TGTGCCAGCAGCTTAGCGGGCCAGGGGGTTAGCAAGCAGTTCTTC. This gives the protein CASSLAGQGVSKQFF.

This chain joins TRBV21-1 and TRBJ2-7; TRBD2 is taken as the D call from the table, unchecked against the DNA. TRBV21-1 is noted as a pseudogene. CDR3 size: 15 residues. CDR3 coding DNA: TGTGCCAGCAGATTCTTGCAGGGACTTACCTACGAGCAGTACTTC. Protein sequence: CASRFLQGLTYEQYF.

The chain recombines TRBV19 with TRBJ1-5, with a weak D call TRBD1 (5 bases). Trimming removed 3 bases from V and 0 bases from J, with 18 bases in between. Germline V gives CDR1 LNHDA, CDR2 SQIVND (reference sequence). This CDR3 has 18 amino acids. CDR3 region: CASSIRQQQPNSNQPQHF. DNA for the CDR3: TGTGCCAGTAGTATCCGACAGCAGCAACCTAATAGCAATCAGCCCCAGCATTTT.

The genes are TRBV6-6 and TRBJ2-1, with TRBD2 matching over 12 bases. Per the germline V gene, CDR1 is MNHNY and CDR2 is SVGAGI (reference sequence). Germline trimming cut 5 bases from V and 3 bases from J; bases unmatched to any gene: 2. The CDR3 runs to 15 residues. CDR3 DNA sequence: TGTGCCAGCAGTACTAGCGGGAGGCACTACAATGAGCAGTTCTTC. Translating gives CASSTSGRHYNEQFF.

The chain combines TRBV10-3 with TRBJ2-7, with D possibly being TRBD2 (6 bases). From germline, CDR1 is ENHRY and CDR2 SYGVKD. The V and J ends lost 3 bases and 0 bases respectively, with 27 bases between them. This CDR3 comprises 20 residues. The CDR3 loop is CAISEGTSTVPTYSSYEQYF. CDR3 DNA: TGTGCCATCAGTGAAGGTACTAGCACCGTCCCAACCTATAGCTCCTACGAGCAGTACTTC.

The rearrangement links TRBV10-2 to TRBJ1-4, with 10 bases that match TRBD1. Germline V CDR1 and CDR2: WSHSY, SAAADI. Trimming took 5 bases from V and 13 from J; bases not matched to a gene: 4. CDR3 length: 12 residues. In nucleotides, the CDR3 is TGCGCCAGCAGTCGGGACAGGGGAACACTGTTTTTT. Amino acids: CASSRDRGTLFF.

The genes are TRBV4-2 and TRBJ2-7; 8 bases agree with TRBD2. The V gene's germline CDR1 is LGHNA and CDR2 YNFKEQ. The CDR3 is 14 residues long. The J segment lost 5 bases and the V segment lost 0 bases, leaving 3 bases of the junction unmatched. CDR3 nucleotide sequence: TGTGCCAGCAGCCAAGAACCACTAGCGGACGAGCAGTACTTC. Amino acids: CASSQEPLADEQYF.

The chain has TRBV28 and TRBJ2-3; 8 nucleotides line up with TRBD1. The V gene's germline CDR1 is MDHEN and CDR2 SYDVKM. The V segment lost 4 bases and the J segment 1 base; nucleotides outside the gene matches: 4. This CDR3 contains 15 residues. This CDR3 reads CASSSGTGRTDTQYF. CDR3 nucleotide sequence: TGTGCCAGCAGTTCAGGGACAGGACGCACAGATACGCAGTATTTT.

The chain employs TRBV2 and TRBJ2-2, with 7 positions matching TRBD1. CDR3 length: 16 residues. Looked up from germline, CDR1 is SNHLY and CDR2 is FYNNEI. V trimming: 5 bases; J trimming: 0 bases; junction bases outside the gene matches: 6. The chain's CDR3 is CASSSTGSTNTGELFF. The CDR3 bases are TGTGCCAGCAGTTCGACAGGGTCGACGAACACCGGGGAGCTGTTTTTT.

The chain uses TRBV7-9 and TRBJ2-7; 10 nucleotides align to TRBD1. Germline V gene sequence: CDR1 SEHNR, CDR2 FQNEAQ (reference sequence). Trimming at V came to 1 base and at J to 6 bases, leaving 18 bases not matched to a gene. The CDR3 runs to 19 residues. DNA of the CDR3: TGTGCCAGCAGCTTAGTCCCAGCTCCGGGACAGGGGAGTATTGGCGAGCAGTACTTC. This encodes CASSLVPAPGQGSIGEQYF.

The genes are TRBV15 and TRBJ2-2; D is perhaps TRBD1 (6 bases). Germline assignment: CDR1 LNHNV and CDR2 YYDKDF (reference sequence). This CDR3 has 17 amino acids. Trimming took off 0 bases at V and 3 bases at J, with 14 bases between the two ends. The DNA for the CDR3 is TGTGCCACCAGCAGAGAAACAACAGGGTCCGACACCGGGGAGCTGTTTTTT. Amino acid sequence: CATSRETTGSDTGELFF.

The V call is TRBV3-1 (or the pseudogene TRBV3-2), the J call TRBJ1-2; D might be TRBD1 (5 bases). The V gene's germline CDR1 is LGHDT and CDR2 YNNKEL (reference sequence). V was cut by 4 bases and J by 4 bases, with 19 bases left in between. This CDR3 is built from 16 residues. The CDR3: CASSPMIQGSPYGYTF. Here the CDR3 DNA reads TGTGCCAGCAGCCCAATGATCCAGGGCAGCCCCTATGGCTACACCTTC.

This chain uses TRBV11-2 with TRBJ2-3, with 8 nucleotides matching TRBD1. V lost 5 bases to trimming and J lost 0 bases; unmatched junction nucleotides: 4. Germline values: CDR1 SGHAT, CDR2 FQNNGV. This CDR3 contains 15 residues. CDR3 amino acids: CASSPWTGSTDTQYF. The CDR3 region has the DNA TGTGCCAGCAGCCCCTGGACAGGGAGCACAGATACGCAGTATTTT.

The chain joins TRBV11-2 to TRBJ1-2; no clear D. The germline V gene has CDR1 SGHAT and CDR2 FQNNGV. V lost 5 bases and J 8 bases, leaving 12 bases between the germline ends. This CDR3 spans 12 amino acids. The CDR3 spells CASSPTGYGYTF. The CDR3 bases are TGTGCCAGCAGCCCTACGGGGTACGGCTACACCTTC.

The J gene is TRBJ1-1, the V gene TRBV30; TRBD1 matches 8 bases. Unmatched junction bases numbered 2, after V lost 3 bases and J lost 2 bases. Germline V gene sequence: CDR1 GTSNPN, CDR2 SVGIG (reference sequence). The CDR3 extends over 13 amino acids. The chain's CDR3 is CAWSTGGNTEAFF. In nucleotides, the CDR3 is TGTGCCTGGAGCACAGGGGGAAACACTGAAGCTTTCTTT.

The chain uses TRBV3-1 (or the pseudogene TRBV3-2) and TRBJ1-1; 8 bases are shared with TRBD1. The V and J ends lost 5 bases and 11 bases, in that order; junction bases with no gene match: 10. This CDR3 is 13 amino acids long. The germline CDR1 and CDR2 sequences are LGHDT and YNNKEL (reference sequence). DNA for the CDR3: TGTGCCAGCAGCACCCAGGGGGCGTTTTCGGCTTTCTTT. Protein product: CASSTQGAFSAFF.

The chain's CDR3 is CAHKAGGNTEAFF. CDR3 nucleotides: TGTGCTCACAAGGCCGGCGGGAACACTGAAGCTTTCTTT. The chain employs TRBV30 and TRBJ1-1; D is unclear. Germline V CDR1 and CDR2: GTSNPN, SVGIG (reference sequence). CDR3 size: 13 residues.

The CDR3 DNA is TGTGCCAGCAGCTTATATAGCGGGGGCACCGGGGAGCTGTTTTTT. Translated, it gives CASSLYSGGTGELFF. The chain is built from TRBV7-3 and TRBJ2-2; 9 bases fit TRBD2. CDR1 is SGHTA, CDR2 FQGTGA, per germline. There are 15 residues in the CDR3. The trim removed 2 bases at V and 4 bases at J, leaving 2 bases unmatched.

The rearrangement joins TRBV3-1 (or the pseudogene TRBV3-2) to TRBJ1-4; TRBD1 matches at 7 bases. CDR3 length: 14 amino acids. The V and J ends lost 5 bases and 8 bases, in that order; junction bases with no gene match: 8. Germline V gene data show CDR1 as LGHDT and CDR2 as YNNKEL (reference sequence). CDR3 nucleotide sequence: TGTGCCAGCAGCTCTGGACAGGTTGGAGAAAAACTGTTTTTT. It codes for CASSSGQVGEKLFF.

The chain couples TRBV2 to TRBJ2-1, with D maybe TRBD2 (6 bases). Between the trimmed V and J ends, which lost 10 bases and 0 bases, there was a span of 16 bases. This CDR3 has 15 amino acids. Germline assignment: CDR1 SNHLY and CDR2 FYNNEI. The DNA of the CDR3 is TGTGCCAATCAAGCGGCGGGGAGCTCCTACAATGAGCAGTTCTTC. It yields the protein CANQAAGSSYNEQFF.